These 17 T cell receptor beta chains were all obtained from the same sample, sequenced in a study of cytomegalovirus exposure and HLA in healthy donors. PCR used 60 Vbeta primers and 13 Jbeta primers. Generated by immunoSEQ multiplex PCR, the TCRdb table keeps only in-frame clones and is missing some. The table lists approximately 100,000 clones, roughly three quarters of them singletons. The sample consisted of PBMCs. The receptors were gathered from a man aged 35-49 years in good health and CMV-seronegative.

The V and J genes are TRBV9 and TRBJ1-3; possible D gene TRBD1, 5 bases. Per the germline V gene, CDR1 is SGDLS and CDR2 is YYNGEE. With 0 bases removed from V and 4 bases from J, the gap between germline ends came to 11 bases. This CDR3 comprises 15 residues. CDR3 sequence reads: CASSVAGREGNTIYF. In nucleotides, the CDR3 is TGTGCCAGCAGCGTAGCTGGCAGGGAAGGAAACACCATATATTTT.

This sequence joins TRBV6-1 and TRBJ2-7; tentative D call: TRBD1 (6 bases). The CDR3 totals 15 residues. Germline V gives CDR1 MNHNS, CDR2 SASEGT. Trimming cost V 1 base and J 2 bases, with 12 bases left between them. The CDR3 bases are TGTGCCAGCAGTGAAGGGGCAGGGGTAACCTACGAGCAGTACTTC. Translation gives CASSEGAGVTYEQYF.

Only a few counts were recorded for this clone. The chain employs TRBV11-3 and TRBJ2-3, with 13 positions matching TRBD2. CDR1 is SGHNT, CDR2 YENEEA, per germline. The CDR3 has 16 amino acids. V lost 1 base, J lost 3 bases, and 1 base stayed unmatched. CDR3 bases: TGTGCCAGCAGCTTAGGGACTAGCGGGGGAACAGATACGCAGTATTTT. Its protein is CASSLGTSGGTDTQYF.

The chain employs TRBV10-3 and TRBJ2-5; tentatively, D is TRBD2 (6 bases). Trimming pared 8 bases from V and 3 bases from J, leaving 16 bases between. From germline, CDR1 is ENHRY and CDR2 SYGVKD. There are 14 residues in the CDR3. CDR3 region: CAIRGTGREETQYF. CDR3 sequence (DNA): TGTGCCATCCGGGGGACGGGACGAGAAGAGACCCAGTACTTC.

The rearrangement joins TRBV7-9 to TRBJ1-4, with D maybe TRBD1 (6 bases). V was pared by 5 bases and J by 7 bases, with 11 bases between. This CDR3 comprises 13 residues. Germline values: CDR1 SEHNR, CDR2 FQNEAQ (reference sequence). The CDR3 here is CASSLRGAEKLFF. CDR3 DNA: TGTGCCAGCAGCCTCCGGGGGGCTGAAAAACTGTTTTTT.

Only one count was recorded for this clone. The chain links TRBV14 to TRBJ2-3; 9 positions agree with TRBD1. The CDR3 runs 17 residues. V shed 2 bases, J shed 5 bases, and the junction held 11 bases outside the gene matches. Germline values: CDR1 SGHDN, CDR2 FVKESK. CDR3 residues: CASSQLGQGTREDTQYF. CDR3 coding DNA: TGTGCCAGCAGCCAACTCGGACAGGGGACTCGGGAAGATACGCAGTATTTT.

The genes are TRBV7-9 and TRBJ2-1, with D perhaps TRBD1 (5 bases). V was trimmed by 4 bases and J by 11 bases, leaving 15 bases between them. The CDR3 contains 13 residues. CDR1 is SEHNR, CDR2 FQNEAQ, per germline (reference sequence). The CDR3 DNA follows: TGTGCCAGCAGCTACCTACGACAGCAGAAGCAGTTCTTC. This gives the protein CASSYLRQQKQFF.

This clone was seen only a few times. DNA for the CDR3: TGTGCCAGCAGTGAACGGGACAGGGGCACAGATACGCAGTATTTT. Encoded protein: CASSERDRGTDTQYF. The chain uses TRBV6-1 and TRBJ2-3; 9 nucleotides agree with TRBD1. The CDR3 is 15 residues long. V shed 2 bases, J shed 1 base, and the junction held 1 base outside the gene matches. CDR1 MNHNS and CDR2 SASEGT come from the germline V gene.

This clone was recorded only once. This chain joins TRBV6-4 and TRBJ1-1; 10 nucleotides line up with TRBD1. The CDR3 totals 16 residues. V trimming: 2 bases; J trimming: 4 bases; junction bases outside the gene matches: 7. Germline V CDR1 and CDR2: MRHNA, SNTAGT. CDR3 sequence: CASSDGQGVDFTEAFF. CDR3 nucleotides: TGTGCCAGCAGTGACGGACAGGGGGTGGATTTCACTGAAGCTTTCTTT.

The chain couples TRBV7-2 to TRBJ2-3; the D gene is possibly TRBD2 (5 bases). Germline assignment: CDR1 SGHTA and CDR2 FQGNSA. Trimming left V 4 bases short and J 2 bases short, with 10 bases between. The CDR3 consists of 14 residues. The CDR3 DNA follows: TGTGCCAGCAGCTCCGGACTGAACACAGATACGCAGTATTTT. Its translation is CASSSGLNTDTQYF.

The chain links TRBV29-1 to TRBJ1-1, with a possible D match to TRBD1 (5 bases). The V gene's germline CDR1 is SQVTM and CDR2 ANQGSEA. V gave up 6 bases and J gave up 2 bases, with 10 bases separating them. This CDR3 has 12 residues. CDR3: CSVLRVNTEAFF. For the CDR3, the DNA is TGCAGCGTACTCAGGGTTAACACTGAAGCTTTCTTT.

The chain recombines TRBV2 with TRBJ2-2; tentatively, D is TRBD1 (6 bases). With 6 bases removed from V and 7 bases from J, the gap between germline ends came to 33 bases. The germline CDR1 and CDR2 sequences are SNHLY and FYNNEI. This CDR3 comprises 20 residues. The CDR3 nucleotides read TGTGCCAGCAGGGGCGCGATCGGGACGGGACCTAAGAGGGGGAACGGGGAGCTGTTTTTT. Amino acid sequence: CASRGAIGTGPKRGNGELFF.

This chain uses TRBV27 with TRBJ2-7, with D perhaps TRBD1 (6 bases). The CDR3 has 13 amino acids. Germline assignment: CDR1 MNHEY and CDR2 SMNVEV (reference sequence). V lost 6 bases, J lost 6 bases, and 15 bases lay in between. The CDR3 nucleotides are TGTGCCAGCAGGACACAGGGTGCGGGCGAGCAGTACTTC. Translated, it gives CASRTQGAGEQYF.

This clone has a handful of counts. V is TRBV6-1 and J is TRBJ2-7; maybe TRBD2 (5 bases). The V end lost 6 bases, the J end lost 2 bases, and 17 bases lay between the germline ends. Germline values: CDR1 MNHNS, CDR2 SASEGT. This CDR3 comprises 15 residues. The CDR3 bases are TGTGCCAGCAGGGGTGGGCAGCACGGGACCTACGAGCAGTACTTC. Translating it yields CASRGGQHGTYEQYF.

The chain is built from TRBV9 and TRBJ2-2; TRBD1 aligns across 7 bases. This CDR3 contains 17 residues. The germline V gene has CDR1 SGDLS and CDR2 YYNGEE. V lost 3 bases to trimming and J lost 1 base; unmatched junction nucleotides: 9. The CDR3 loop is CASSARTGDMNTGELFF. As DNA, the CDR3 is TGTGCCAGCAGCGCCAGAACAGGGGACATGAACACCGGGGAGCTGTTTTTT.

This chain links TRBV27 with TRBJ2-2; D is possibly TRBD2 (6 bases). This CDR3 is 13 amino acids long. Trimming took 11 bases from V and 6 from J, leaving 16 bases between them. The V gene's germline CDR1 is MNHEY and CDR2 SMNVEV (reference sequence). The CDR3 sequence is CAARDFSSGELFF. The CDR3, as DNA: TGTGCCGCTAGGGACTTCTCCTCCGGGGAGCTGTTTTTT.

The chain carries TRBV15 and TRBJ2-1; tentative D call: TRBD1 (6 bases). Between the trimmed V and J ends, which lost 1 base and 7 bases, there was a span of 17 bases. The CDR3 contains 16 residues. CDR1 and CDR2 from the germline V gene are LNHNV and YYDKDF (reference sequence). CDR3 nucleotide sequence: TGTGCCACCAGCAGAGCTTCAGGGGTCGTGCGTAATGAGCAGTTCTTC. Residues: CATSRASGVVRNEQFF.